This TCR beta chain was identified during a study of blood T cell repertoires in COVID-19. Study-wide context: Samples of COVID-19 (acute and convalescent) were obtained from the United States, Italy and Spain. The cDNA or gDNA used as material had been derived from T cells, B-cell-depleted T cells, or PBMCs.

The CDR3 has 16 amino acids. Germline V gives CDR1 SGHRS, CDR2 YFSETQ. The ends lost 0 bases at V and 0 bases at J; junction bases unmatched: 4. In the original workflow: Estimation of nucleated cell counts was performed using reference gene primer amplification. Repertoires were generated with immunoSEQ multiplex PCR, while TCRdb's copy carries only in-frame clones and drops some. That table gives V, J and clone size, and the DNA gave D and trimming. The data contain under 150,000 clones, about four fifths of them singletons. The chain is built from TRBV5-1 and TRBJ2-7, with 9 nucleotides matching TRBD2. This TCR was recovered from a woman aged 40 to 50 with acute or convalescent COVID-19. Material for sequencing was peripheral blood. The CDR3 loop is CASSLVIAGASYEQYF. In DNA form, the CDR3 reads TGCGCCAGCAGCTTGGTAATAGCGGGGGCCTCCTACGAGCAGTACTTC. Combining the CDR3 with reference TRBV5-1 and TRBJ2-7 gives the whole variable domain KAGVTQTPRYLIKTRGQQVTLSCSPISGHRSVSWYQQTPGQGLQFLFEYFSETQRNKGNFPGRFSGRQFSNSRSEMNVSTLELGDSALYLCASSLVIAGASYEQYFGPGTRLTVT.